Listed below are T cell receptor beta chains from one sample, sequenced in a study of shared clonotypes between healthy human individuals. TCRdb's copy holds only in-frame clones and misses some; the assay was immunoSEQ multiplex PCR. The table lists about half a million clones, more than 65% of them singletons. Sequencing was done on a sample of PBMCs. These receptor sequences come from a middle-aged woman in good health. Some clones in this sample may be carry-over from other donors' samples. Each CDR3 is given with its conserved first and last residue. The D gene is left open where the match is weak. Only part of the rows carry a size: once, few, many, or a class if the clone is expanded.

J gene,V gene,D gene,clone size,CDR3 DNA,CDR3 protein
TRBJ2-6,TRBV4-3,.,.,TGCGCCAGCAGCCAAAGCTGGCACTCTGGGGCCAACGTCCTGACTTTC,CASSQSWHSGANVLTF
TRBJ1-2,TRBV7-9,.,.,TGTGCCAGCAGCTTCTACACCGGCTACACCTTC,CASSFYTGYTF
TRBJ1-1,TRBV10-3,.,.,TGTGCCATCGCCCGGGACTCTACGAACACTGAAGCTTTCTTT,CAIARDSTNTEAFF
TRBJ2-3,TRBV6-4,TRBD2,few,TGTGCCAGCAGTGAAAATAGCGGGAGCCCCACAGATACGCAGTATTTT,CASSENSGSPTDTQYF
TRBJ1-2,TRBV28,.,.,TGTGCCAGCACAGGGAGGGCCCTGGGTGGCTACACCTTC,CASTGRALGGYTF
TRBJ2-5,TRBV10-1,TRBD1,once,TGCGCCAGCAGCGACACAGGGGGCCGTGGAAAAAACCAAGAGACCCAGTACTTC,CASSDTGGRGKNQETQYF
TRBJ1-5,TRBV19,TRBD1,few,TGTGCCAGTACCGGGACAGATTATCAGCCCCAGCATTTT,CASTGTDYQPQHF
TRBJ2-7,TRBV27,TRBD2,.,TGTGCCAGCAGTTCCATAATTCCCCTGACTAGCCGACGAACCTACGAGCAGTACTTC,CASSSIIPLTSRRTYEQYF
TRBJ1-5,TRBV6-1,.,.,TGTGCCAGCAGAGGACAGCCTGATAGCAATCAGCCCCAGCATTTT,CASRGQPDSNQPQHF
TRBJ1-2,TRBV2,.,.,TGTGCCAGCAGTTCGGAAGGGACCGAGGGCTACACCTTC,CASSSEGTEGYTF
TRBJ2-7,TRBV27,TRBD1,.,TGTGCCAGCAGTTTATCCGGGACAGCAAGTCGCTACGAGCAGTACTTC,CASSLSGTASRYEQYF
TRBJ1-1,TRBV7-2,.,.,TGTGCCAGCAGCTACCGATCGAAGGGGGTGGCTTTCTTT,CASSYRSKGVAFF
TRBJ2-3,TRBV2,TRBD1,once,TGTGCCAGCAATGAACGGGACAGGGGAACAGATACGCAGTATTTT,CASNERDRGTDTQYF
TRBJ2-2,TRBV30,.,.,TGTGCCTGGAGAAAGCGGGCCGGGGAGCTGTTTTTT,CAWRKRAGELFF
TRBJ2-7,TRBV4-1,TRBD2,.,TGCGCCAGCAGCCCAACTGTCGGCGGGAGTAAATACGAGCAGTACTTC,CASSPTVGGSKYEQYF
TRBJ2-3,TRBV7-9,.,.,TGTGCCAGCAGCTTAGTGCTGGGGCGGTTCACAGATACGCAGTATTTT,CASSLVLGRFTDTQYF
TRBJ2-1,TRBV7-9,TRBD1,.,TGTGCCAGCAGCTTGACAGGGGTAAATGAGCAGTTCTTC,CASSLTGVNEQFF
TRBJ2-7,TRBV7-2,.,few,TGTGCCAGCAGCTTACGATCGGGCGAGCGGCCACCCTACGAGCAGTACTTC,CASSLRSGERPPYEQYF
TRBJ2-5,TRBV7-2,.,.,TGTGCCAGCAGCATCTCGTTGGGGCAGGGCGTTGAGACCCAGTACTTC,CASSISLGQGVETQYF
TRBJ2-7,TRBV6-5,.,.,TGTGCCAGCAGTTACGCAGGGGCGAGGTACGAGCAGTACTTC,CASSYAGARYEQYF
TRBJ2-7,TRBV28,TRBD2,.,TGTGCCAGCAGCCCCGGGGGGGGAAATTTCTACGAGCAGTACTTC,CASSPGGGNFYEQYF
TRBJ2-7,TRBV10-3,TRBD2,many,TGTGCCATCAGGGGGACTAGCGGGAAGCCCTACGAGCAGTACTTC,CAIRGTSGKPYEQYF
TRBJ1-5,TRBV18,.,.,TGTGCCAGCTTTGGGAGGGAGGGCAATCAGCCCCAGCATTTT,CASFGREGNQPQHF
TRBJ2-7,TRBV27,.,.,TGTGCCAGCAGTTCCGCGACAGGTCCTACGCAGCAGTACTTC,CASSSATGPTQQYF
TRBJ1-2,TRBV5-1,.,.,TGCGCCAGCAGCTCGGAGACGCTCGGGGGAGGCTACACCTTC,CASSSETLGGGYTF
TRBJ1-4,TRBV28,.,many,TGTGCCAGCAGTCCCGCGACAGGCTCTAATGAAAAACTGTTTTTT,CASSPATGSNEKLFF
TRBJ2-7,TRBV28,TRBD1,.,TGTGCCAGCAGTCCAGGGACAGGGGGTAACGGGCAGTACTTC,CASSPGTGGNGQYF
TRBJ2-2,TRBV6-1,.,few,TGTGCCAGCAGAGGGCAGCCGGAGGCCGGGGAGCTGTTTTTT,CASRGQPEAGELFF
TRBJ2-7,TRBV5-4,TRBD1,.,TGTGCCAGCAGCCCCACAGGGGAGCCCTACGAGCAGTACTTC,CASSPTGEPYEQYF
TRBJ2-5,TRBV5-4,TRBD2,many,TGTGCCAGCAGCTTTGGCAGCGGGAGCGTCCAAGAGACCCAGTACTTC,CASSFGSGSVQETQYF
TRBJ2-3,TRBV27,.,many,TGTGCCAGCAGTTTAGGAACAGGCCTGGGAGATACGCAGTATTTT,CASSLGTGLGDTQYF
TRBJ2-5,TRBV29-1,TRBD2,once,TGCAGCGTTGTTCCTAGCGGGATGGAGACCCAGTACTTC,CSVVPSGMETQYF
TRBJ2-7,TRBV30,TRBD2,.,TGTGCCTGGAGTTGGACTAGCTTCTCCTACGAGCAGTACTTC,CAWSWTSFSYEQYF
TRBJ2-7,TRBV28,.,.,TGTGCCAGCAGTTATATACCGGGACATGGAACCTACGAGCAGTACTTC,CASSYIPGHGTYEQYF
TRBJ2-7,TRBV14,.,.,TGTGCCAGCAGCCCTCACCAGGGTAGCTACGAGCAGTACTTC,CASSPHQGSYEQYF
TRBJ2-2,TRBV10-3,.,.,TGTGCCATTGCTCCCAAGGGTTTTACCGGGGAGCTGTTTTTT,CAIAPKGFTGELFF
TRBJ2-7,TRBV29-1,.,.,TGCAGCGTTGAAGGAGTACATAGCTACGAGCAGTACTTC,CSVEGVHSYEQYF
TRBJ1-2,TRBV5-4,.,few,TGTGCCAGCAGCTTGTGGAGTTCGGGGGCGCATGGCTACACCTTC,CASSLWSSGAHGYTF
TRBJ1-2,TRBV18,TRBD1,.,TGTGCCAGCTCCGGACAGGGTGGTTCTTCTCAGGCTGGCTACACCTTC,CASSGQGGSSQAGYTF
TRBJ1-2,TRBV5-6,.,many,TGTGCCAGCAGCTTGGGTGGCAGGGGCTATGGCTACACCTTC,CASSLGGRGYGYTF
TRBJ2-1,TRBV28,TRBD2,.,TGTGCCAGCAGTTTAGTAGCGGGACCTTCCTACAATGAGCAGTTCTTC,CASSLVAGPSYNEQFF